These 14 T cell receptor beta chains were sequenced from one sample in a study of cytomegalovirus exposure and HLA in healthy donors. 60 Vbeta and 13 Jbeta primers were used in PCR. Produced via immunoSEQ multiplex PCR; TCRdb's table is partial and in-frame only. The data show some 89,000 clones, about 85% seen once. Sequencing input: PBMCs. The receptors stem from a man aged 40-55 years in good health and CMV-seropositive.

CDR3 in amino acids: CASSLSSLGAETQYF. The DNA for the CDR3 is TGTGCCAGCAGCTTATCGAGCCTCGGAGCGGAGACCCAGTACTTC. The chain employs TRBV7-3 and TRBJ2-5; D uncertain. This CDR3 has 15 amino acids. The V gene's germline CDR1 is SGHTA and CDR2 FQGTGA. V lost 2 bases and J 5 bases, leaving 15 bases between the germline ends.

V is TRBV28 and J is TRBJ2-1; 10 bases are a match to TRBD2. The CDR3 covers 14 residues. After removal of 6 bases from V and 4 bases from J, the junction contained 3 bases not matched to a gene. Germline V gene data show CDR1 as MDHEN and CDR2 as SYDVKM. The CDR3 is CASSQTSGYNEQFF. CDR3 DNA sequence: TGTGCCAGCAGCCAGACTAGCGGGTACAATGAGCAGTTCTTC.

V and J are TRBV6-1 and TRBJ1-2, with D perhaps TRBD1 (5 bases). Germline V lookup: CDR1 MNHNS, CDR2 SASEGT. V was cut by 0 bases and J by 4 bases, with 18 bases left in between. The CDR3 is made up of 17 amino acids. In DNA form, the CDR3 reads TGTGCCAGCAGTGAAGCGCCCCCCCCAGGGTCGAGCTATGGCTACACCTTC. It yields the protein CASSEAPPPGSSYGYTF.

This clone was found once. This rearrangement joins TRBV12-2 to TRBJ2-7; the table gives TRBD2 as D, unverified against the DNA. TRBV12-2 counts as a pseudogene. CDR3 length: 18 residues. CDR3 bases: TGTGCAAGTCCCCTTAGCCTTTTGCAGCGGGAGGGCCCCTACGAGCAGTACTTC. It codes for CASPLSLLQREGPYEQYF.

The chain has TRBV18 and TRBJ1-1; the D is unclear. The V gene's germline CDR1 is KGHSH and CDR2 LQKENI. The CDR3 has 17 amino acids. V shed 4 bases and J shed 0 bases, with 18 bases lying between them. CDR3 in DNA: TGTGCCAGCTCACTCTCGGGATCAACCCCAATGAACACTGAAGCTTTCTTT. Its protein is CASSLSGSTPMNTEAFF.

This CDR3 reads CASSRSQDRVYEQYF. The CDR3, as DNA: TGTGCCAGCAGTCGGAGTCAGGACAGGGTCTACGAGCAGTACTTC. The genes are TRBV6-5 and TRBJ2-7; 8 bases agree with TRBD1. V lost 5 bases to trimming and J lost 3 bases; unmatched junction nucleotides: 9. This CDR3 is built from 15 residues. Germline V CDR1 and CDR2: MNHEY, SVGAGI.

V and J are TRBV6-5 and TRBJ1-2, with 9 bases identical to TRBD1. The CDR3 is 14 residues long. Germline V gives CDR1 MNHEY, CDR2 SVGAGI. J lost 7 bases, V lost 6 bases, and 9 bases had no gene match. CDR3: CASSSRTGDCGYTF. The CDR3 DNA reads TGTGCCAGCAGCTCAAGGACAGGGGATTGTGGCTACACCTTC.

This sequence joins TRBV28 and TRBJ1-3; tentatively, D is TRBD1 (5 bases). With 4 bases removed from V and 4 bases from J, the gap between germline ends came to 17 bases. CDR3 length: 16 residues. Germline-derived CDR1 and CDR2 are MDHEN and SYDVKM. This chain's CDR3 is CASSSGPTAGGNTIYF. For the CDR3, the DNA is TGTGCCAGCAGTTCGGGACCGACGGCGGGGGGAAACACCATATATTTT.

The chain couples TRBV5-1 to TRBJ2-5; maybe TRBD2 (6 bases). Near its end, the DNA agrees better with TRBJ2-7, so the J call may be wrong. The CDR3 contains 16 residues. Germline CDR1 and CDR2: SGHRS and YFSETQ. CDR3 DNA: TGCGCCAGCAGCTTGGTCGGAGGGGCTAGGGGTTACGAGCAGTACTTC. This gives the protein CASSLVGGARGYEQYF.

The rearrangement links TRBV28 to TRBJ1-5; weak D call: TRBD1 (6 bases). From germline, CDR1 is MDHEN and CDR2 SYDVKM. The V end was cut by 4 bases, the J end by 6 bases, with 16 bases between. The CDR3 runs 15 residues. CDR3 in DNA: TGTGCCAGCAGTTCCCGGGCCCAAGGGGGTCAGCCCCAGCATTTT. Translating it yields CASSSRAQGGQPQHF. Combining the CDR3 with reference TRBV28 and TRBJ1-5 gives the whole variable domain DVKVTQSSRYLVKRTGEKVFLECVQDMDHENMFWYRQDPGLGLRLIYFSYDVKMKEKGDIPEGYSVSREKKERFSLILESASTNQTSMYLCASSSRAQGGQPQHFGDGTRLSIL.

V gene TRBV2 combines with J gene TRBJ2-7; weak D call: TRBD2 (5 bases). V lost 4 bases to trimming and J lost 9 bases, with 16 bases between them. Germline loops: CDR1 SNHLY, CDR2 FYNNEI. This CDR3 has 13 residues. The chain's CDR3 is CASSVRGSVGQYF. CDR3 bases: TGTGCCAGCAGTGTACGGGGTTCTGTGGGGCAGTACTTC.

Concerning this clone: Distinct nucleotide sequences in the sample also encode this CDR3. CDR3 in DNA: TGTGCCAGCAGCCCGGGACTAGTAGAGACCCAGTACTTC. It encodes CASSPGLVETQYF. This chain uses TRBV4-2 with TRBJ2-5; 8 bases agree with TRBD2. V was clipped by 4 bases and J by 4 bases; unmatched bases: 2. Germline-derived CDR1 and CDR2 are LGHNA and YNFKEQ. The CDR3 runs 13 residues.

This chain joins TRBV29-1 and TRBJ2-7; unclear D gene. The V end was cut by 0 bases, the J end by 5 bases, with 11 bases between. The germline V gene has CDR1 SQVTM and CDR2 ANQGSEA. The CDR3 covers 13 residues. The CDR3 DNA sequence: TGCAGCGTTGAAGAATGGCTCACCAACGAGCAGTACTTC. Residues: CSVEEWLTNEQYF.

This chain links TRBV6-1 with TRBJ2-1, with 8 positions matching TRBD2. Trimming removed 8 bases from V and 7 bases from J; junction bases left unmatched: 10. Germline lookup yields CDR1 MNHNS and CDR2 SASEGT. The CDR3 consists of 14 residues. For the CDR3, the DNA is TGTGCCAGCGTTCCGGGACTAGGAGGGAATGAGCAGTTCTTC. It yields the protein CASVPGLGGNEQFF.